Listed here is a single TCR beta chain. TCRdb re-derived calls from the PCR reads in MiXCR, one entry per CDR3 protein. The data show some 85,000 distinct CDR3 sequences, less than 65% seen once. The data belong to a study of CDR3 diversity in severe acne. The CDR3 extends over 15 amino acids. The germline gives CDR1 SGHTA, CDR2 FQGNSA. Trimming at V came to 5 bases and at J to 8 bases, leaving 8 bases not matched to a gene. This receptor was taken from a male donor with severe acne vulgaris. Sequencing was performed on blood. The chain couples TRBV7-2 to TRBJ1-4; TRBD1 agrees at 10 bases. CDR3 in DNA: TGTGCCAGCAGCCTCACCGGGACAGGGGAGGAAAAACTGTTTTTT. Protein product: CASSLTGTGEEKLFF.